This TCR beta chain came from a study of cytomegalovirus exposure and HLA in healthy donors. The overall study: Caucasian-associated ancestry cluster membership applied to just over 80% of around 400 genotyped donors.

The PCR made use of 60 Vbeta and 13 Jbeta primers. Assay used: immunoSEQ multiplex PCR; TCRdb lists only in-frame clones, some missing. The top ten hold about 1% of the sample, which has more than 95,000 clones, 80% to 85% seen once. With regard to this clone: The antigen is undetermined.

General study findings and limits: The records held CMV serostatus as the only immune exposure information.

Specimen: PBMCs. The TCR sequence derives from a woman aged 30 to 39 in good health and CMV-seronegative.

The CDR3 region is CASRDSSYEQYF. The CDR3 nucleotides read TGTGCCAGCCGGGACAGCTCCTACGAGCAGTACTTC. The genes are TRBV2 and TRBJ2-7, with TRBD1 matching 7 bases. The J segment lost 0 bases and the V segment lost 8 bases, leaving 1 base of the junction unmatched. The length of the CDR3 is 12 residues. Per germline, CDR1 SNHLY and CDR2 FYNNEI. Combining the CDR3 with reference TRBV2 and TRBJ2-7 gives the whole variable domain EPEVTQTPSHQVTQMGQEVILRCVPISNHLYFYWYRQILGQKVEFLVSFYNNEISEKSEIFDDQFSVERPDGSNFTLKIRSTKLEDSAMYFCASRDSSYEQYFGPGTRLTVT.